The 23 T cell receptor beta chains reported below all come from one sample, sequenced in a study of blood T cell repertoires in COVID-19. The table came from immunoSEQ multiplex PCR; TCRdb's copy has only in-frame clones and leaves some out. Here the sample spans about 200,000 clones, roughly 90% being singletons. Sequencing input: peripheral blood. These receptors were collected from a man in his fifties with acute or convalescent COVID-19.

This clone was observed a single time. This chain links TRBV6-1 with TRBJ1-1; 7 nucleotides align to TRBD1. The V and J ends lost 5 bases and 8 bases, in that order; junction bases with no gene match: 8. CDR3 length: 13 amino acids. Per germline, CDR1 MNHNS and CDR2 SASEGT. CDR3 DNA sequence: TGTGCCAGCAGTCTCACAGGGGCCGGCGAAGCTTTCTTT. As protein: CASSLTGAGEAFF.

The CDR3, as DNA: TGTGCCAGCAGCGTAGGGGTAGCGGGGACATACGGAGATACGCAGTATTTT. This gives the protein CASSVGVAGTYGDTQYF. V is TRBV9 and J is TRBJ2-3, with TRBD2 identical over 8 bases. After removal of 0 bases from V and 5 bases from J, the junction contained 11 bases not matched to a gene. This CDR3 is 17 amino acids long. CDR1 is SGDLS and CDR2 is YYNGEE in the germline V gene.

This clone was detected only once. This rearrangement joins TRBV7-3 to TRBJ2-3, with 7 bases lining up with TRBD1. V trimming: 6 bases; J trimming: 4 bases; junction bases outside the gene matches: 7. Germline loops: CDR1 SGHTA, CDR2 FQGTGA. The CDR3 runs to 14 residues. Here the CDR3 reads CASSVQGESDTQYF. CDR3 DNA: TGTGCCAGCAGTGTTCAGGGGGAGTCAGATACGCAGTATTTT. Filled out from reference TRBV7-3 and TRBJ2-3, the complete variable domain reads GAGVSQTPSNKVTEKGKYVELRCDPISGHTALYWYRQSLGQGPEFLIYFQGTGAADDSGLPNDRFFAVRPEGSVSTLKIQRTERGDSAVYLCASSVQGESDTQYFGPGTRLTVL.

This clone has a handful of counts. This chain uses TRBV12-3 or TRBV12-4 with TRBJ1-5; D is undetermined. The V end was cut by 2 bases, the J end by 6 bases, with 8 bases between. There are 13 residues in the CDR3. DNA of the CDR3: TGTGCCAGCAGTTTACCGGGGAGTCAGCCCCAGCATTTT. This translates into CASSLPGSQPQHF.

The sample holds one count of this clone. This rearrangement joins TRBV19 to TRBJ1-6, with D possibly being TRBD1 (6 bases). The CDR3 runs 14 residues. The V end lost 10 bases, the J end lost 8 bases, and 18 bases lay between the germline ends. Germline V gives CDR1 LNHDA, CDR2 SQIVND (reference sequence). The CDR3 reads CATWDTYVYSPLHF. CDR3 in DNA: TGTGCCACCTGGGACACCTACGTTTATTCACCCCTCCACTTT.

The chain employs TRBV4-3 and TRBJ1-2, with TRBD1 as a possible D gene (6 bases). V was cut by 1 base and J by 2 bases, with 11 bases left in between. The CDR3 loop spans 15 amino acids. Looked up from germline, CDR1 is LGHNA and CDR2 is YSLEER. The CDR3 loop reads CASSQGPGTNYGYTF. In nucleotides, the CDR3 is TGCGCCAGCAGCCAAGGCCCCGGGACAAACTATGGCTACACCTTC.

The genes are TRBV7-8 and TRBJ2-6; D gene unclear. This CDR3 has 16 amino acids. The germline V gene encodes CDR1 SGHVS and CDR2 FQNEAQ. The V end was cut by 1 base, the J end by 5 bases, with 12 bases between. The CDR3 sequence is CASSLGAIHWANVLTF. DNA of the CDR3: TGTGCCAGCAGCTTAGGTGCAATTCACTGGGCCAACGTCCTGACTTTC. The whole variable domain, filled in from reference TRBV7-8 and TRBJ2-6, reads GAGVSQSPRYKVAKRGQDVALRCDPISGHVSLFWYQQALGQGPEFLTYFQNEAQLDKSGLPSDRFFAERPEGSVSTLKIQRTQQEDSAVYLCASSLGAIHWANVLTFGAGSRLTVL.

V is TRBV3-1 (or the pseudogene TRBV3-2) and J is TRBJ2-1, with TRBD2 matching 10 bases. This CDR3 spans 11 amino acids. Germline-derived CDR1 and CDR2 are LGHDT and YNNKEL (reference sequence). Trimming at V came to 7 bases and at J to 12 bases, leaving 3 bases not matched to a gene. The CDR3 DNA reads TGTGCCAGCACCCTAGCGGGAGTGCAGTTCTTC. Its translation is CASTLAGVQFF.

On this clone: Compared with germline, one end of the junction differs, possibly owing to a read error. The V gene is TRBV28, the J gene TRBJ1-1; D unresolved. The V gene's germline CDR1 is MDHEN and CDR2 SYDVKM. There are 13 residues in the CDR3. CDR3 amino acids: CASSFRLGTEAFF. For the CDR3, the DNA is TGTGCCAGTAGTTTTCGACTAGGGACTGAAGCTTTCTTT.

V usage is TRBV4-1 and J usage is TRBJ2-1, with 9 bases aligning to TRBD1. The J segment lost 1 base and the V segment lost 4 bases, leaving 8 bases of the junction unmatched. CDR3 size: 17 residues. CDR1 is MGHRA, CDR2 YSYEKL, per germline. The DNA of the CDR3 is TGCGCCAGCAGCCGAACCACCGGGACAGGGTCCTACAATGAGCAGTTCTTC. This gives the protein CASSRTTGTGSYNEQFF.

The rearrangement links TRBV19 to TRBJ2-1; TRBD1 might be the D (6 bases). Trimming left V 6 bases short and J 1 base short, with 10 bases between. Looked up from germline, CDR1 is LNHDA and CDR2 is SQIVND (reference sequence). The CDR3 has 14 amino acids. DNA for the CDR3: TGTGCCAGTAGCTCGACAGGTTCCTACAATGAGCAGTTCTTC. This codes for CASSSTGSYNEQFF.

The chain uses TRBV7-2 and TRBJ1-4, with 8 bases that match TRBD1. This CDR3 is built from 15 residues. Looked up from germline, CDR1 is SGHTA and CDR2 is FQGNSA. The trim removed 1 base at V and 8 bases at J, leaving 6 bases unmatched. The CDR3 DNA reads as TGTGCCAGCAGCTTAGTTGGACAGGGAAGAGAAAAACTGTTTTTT. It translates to CASSLVGQGREKLFF.

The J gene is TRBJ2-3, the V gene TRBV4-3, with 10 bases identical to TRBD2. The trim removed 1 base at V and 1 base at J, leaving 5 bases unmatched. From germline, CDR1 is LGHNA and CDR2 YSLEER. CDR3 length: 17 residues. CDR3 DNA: TGCGCCAGCAGCCAAGTTGGGACTAGCGCAGGCACAGATACGCAGTATTTT. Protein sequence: CASSQVGTSAGTDTQYF.

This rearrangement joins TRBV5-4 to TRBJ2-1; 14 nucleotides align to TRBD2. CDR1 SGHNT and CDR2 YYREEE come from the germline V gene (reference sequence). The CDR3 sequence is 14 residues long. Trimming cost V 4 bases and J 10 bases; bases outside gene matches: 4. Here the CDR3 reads CASSPGLAGAEQFF. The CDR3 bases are TGTGCCAGCAGCCCGGGACTAGCGGGAGCCGAGCAGTTCTTC.

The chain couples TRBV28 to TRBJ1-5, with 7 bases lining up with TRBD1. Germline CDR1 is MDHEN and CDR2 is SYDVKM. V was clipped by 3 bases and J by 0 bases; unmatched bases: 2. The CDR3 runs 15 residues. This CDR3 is CASSLGQYSNQPQHF. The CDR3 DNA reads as TGTGCCAGCAGTTTGGGACAGTATAGCAATCAGCCCCAGCATTTT.

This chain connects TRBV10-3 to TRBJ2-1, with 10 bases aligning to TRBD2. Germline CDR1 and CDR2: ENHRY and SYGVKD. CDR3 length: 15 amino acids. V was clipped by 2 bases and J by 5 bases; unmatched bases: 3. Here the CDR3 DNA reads TGTGCCATCAGTGAGGTAACTAGCGGGAACAATGAGCAGTTCTTC. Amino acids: CAISEVTSGNNEQFF.

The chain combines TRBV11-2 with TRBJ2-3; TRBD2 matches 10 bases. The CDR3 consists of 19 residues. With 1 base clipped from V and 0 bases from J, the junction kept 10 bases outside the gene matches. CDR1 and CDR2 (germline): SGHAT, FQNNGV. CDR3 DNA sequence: TGTGCCAGCAGCTTAGTGCGGAGCGGGAGGGCTCTTAGCACAGATACGCAGTATTTT. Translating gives CASSLVRSGRALSTDTQYF.

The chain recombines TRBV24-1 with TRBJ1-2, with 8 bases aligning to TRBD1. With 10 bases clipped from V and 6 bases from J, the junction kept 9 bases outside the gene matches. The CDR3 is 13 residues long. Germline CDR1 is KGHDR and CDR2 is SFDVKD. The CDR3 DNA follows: TGTGCCACAGGACAGGGTGGGAGCGATGGCTACACCTTC. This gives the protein CATGQGGSDGYTF.

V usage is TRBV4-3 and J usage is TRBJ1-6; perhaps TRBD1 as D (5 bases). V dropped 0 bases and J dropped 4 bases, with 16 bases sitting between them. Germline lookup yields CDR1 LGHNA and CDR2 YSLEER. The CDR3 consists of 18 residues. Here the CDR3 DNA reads TGCGCCAGCAGCCAAGATTTCGGGGGGGAGGGTTATAATTCACCCCTCCACTTT. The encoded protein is CASSQDFGGEGYNSPLHF.

CDR3 loop: CASSGSFRDRGNTEAFF. DNA of the CDR3: TGTGCCAGCAGTGGATCGTTCCGGGACAGGGGGAACACTGAAGCTTTCTTT. This rearrangement joins TRBV6-6 to TRBJ1-1, with TRBD1 matching 10 bases. Germline V gives CDR1 MNHNY, CDR2 SVGAGI (reference sequence). J gave up 1 base and V 5 bases, and 10 bases lay outside the gene matches. The CDR3 covers 17 residues.

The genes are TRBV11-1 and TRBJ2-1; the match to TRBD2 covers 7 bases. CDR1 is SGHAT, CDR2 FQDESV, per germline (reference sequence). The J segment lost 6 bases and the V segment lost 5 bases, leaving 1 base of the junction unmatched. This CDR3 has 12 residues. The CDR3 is CASSQRGNEQFF. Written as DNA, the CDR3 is TGTGCCAGCAGCCAGCGGGGCAATGAGCAGTTCTTC.

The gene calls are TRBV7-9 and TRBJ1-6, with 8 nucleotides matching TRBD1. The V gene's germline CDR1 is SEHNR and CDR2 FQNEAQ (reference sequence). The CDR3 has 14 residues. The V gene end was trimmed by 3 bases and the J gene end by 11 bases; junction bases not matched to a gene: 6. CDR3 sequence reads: CASSFDRGIPPLHF. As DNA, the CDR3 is TGTGCCAGCAGCTTCGACAGGGGAATTCCACCCCTCCACTTT.

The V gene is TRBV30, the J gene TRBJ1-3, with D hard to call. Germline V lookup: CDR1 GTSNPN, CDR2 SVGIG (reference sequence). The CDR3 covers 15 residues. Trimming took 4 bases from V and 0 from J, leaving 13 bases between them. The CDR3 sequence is CAWTSDGGSGNTIYF. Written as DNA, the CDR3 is TGTGCCTGGACCTCCGATGGAGGCTCTGGAAACACCATATATTTT.